This is a list of T cell receptor beta chains from one sample in a study of shared clonotypes between healthy human individuals. Repertoires were generated with immunoSEQ multiplex PCR, while TCRdb's copy carries only in-frame clones and drops some. The sample holds approximately 940,000 clones; about 80% are singletons and the top ten take about 1.5%. The sequencing sample was made of memory CD4+ T cells sorted from blood. The receptors originated from a young man in good health. Both conserved end residues are part of each CDR3. The order of the fields is D gene, clone size, V gene, J gene, CDR3 protein, CDR3 DNA. The D gene is left open where the match is weak. Not every row has a clone size; where given, it reads once, few, many or a size class.

>TRBD2|-|TRBV30|TRBJ2-7
CAWSRRGGEQYF
TGTGCCTGGAGTAGGCGCGGGGGCGAGCAGTACTTC
>TRBD2|-|TRBV2|TRBJ2-2
CASRESTSWRVYTGELFF
TGTGCCAGCAGGGAATCGACTAGCTGGCGGGTGTACACCGGGGAGCTGTTTTTT
>-|-|TRBV6-5|TRBJ1-5
CASKVGVNYQPQHF
TGTGCCAGCAAGGTGGGAGTCAACTATCAGCCCCAGCATTTT
>-|-|TRBV7-9|TRBJ2-3
CASTLVSDTQYF
TGTGCCAGCACCCTCGTGTCAGATACGCAGTATTTT
>-|many|TRBV5-4|TRBJ2-4
CASSLVQGIQYF
TGTGCCAGCAGCTTGGTTCAGGGGATTCAGTACTTC
>-|-|TRBV6-1|TRBJ2-7
CASSGGGSKGLYEQYF
TGTGCCAGCAGTGGGGGTGGCTCGAAGGGCCTCTACGAGCAGTACTTC
>-|-|TRBV2|TRBJ2-1
CASRPLDNEQFF
TGTGCCAGCAGGCCGTTGGACAATGAGCAGTTCTTC
>TRBD2|-|TRBV5-1|TRBJ2-1
CASSLVASGGYNEQFF
TGCGCCAGCAGCTTGGTAGCTAGCGGGGGTTACAATGAGCAGTTCTTC
>-|-|TRBV20-1|TRBJ2-1
CSARDNEQFF
TGCAGTGCAAGGGACAATGAGCAGTTCTTC
>-|few|TRBV6-6|TRBJ2-7
CASSWVRGSYEQYF
TGTGCCAGCAGTTGGGTCCGTGGGTCCTACGAGCAGTACTTC
>-|-|TRBV30|TRBJ1-6
CAWKTPGNSPLHF
TGTGCCTGGAAAACCCCGGGGAATTCACCCCTCCACTTT
>TRBD1|-|TRBV18|TRBJ1-5
CASSSQGQANQPQHF
TGTGCCAGCTCATCGCAGGGACAGGCCAATCAGCCCCAGCATTTT
>TRBD2|-|TRBV2|TRBJ2-5
CASSDWTSGGMGETQYF
TGTGCCAGCAGCGATTGGACTAGCGGGGGGATGGGAGAGACCCAGTACTTC
>TRBD2|few|TRBV18|TRBJ2-7
CASSLGLKNEQYF
TGTGCCAGCTCCCTGGGACTAAAGAACGAGCAGTACTTC
>TRBD1|-|TRBV29-1|TRBJ2-7
CSVAWGQGSYEQYF
TGCAGCGTTGCATGGGGACAGGGATCCTACGAGCAGTACTTC
>-|-|TRBV5-1|TRBJ2-5
CASSFYGGTGETQYF
TGCGCCAGCAGCTTTTACGGGGGAACTGGGGAGACCCAGTACTTC
>-|-|TRBV20-1|TRBJ2-1
CSAHPGIEQFF
TGCAGTGCTCATCCCGGGATTGAGCAGTTCTTC
>-|once|TRBV7-2|TRBJ1-5
CASSLGWDSNQPQHF
TGTGCCAGCAGCTTAGGGTGGGATAGCAATCAGCCCCAGCATTTT
>TRBD1|-|TRBV30|TRBJ1-6
CAWSQGAARNSPLHF
TGTGCCTGGAGTCAGGGGGCGGCTCGGAATTCACCCCTCCACTTT
>TRBD1|-|TRBV6-1|TRBJ2-7
CASSENQGATYEQYF
TGTGCCAGCAGTGAAAACCAGGGGGCCACCTACGAGCAGTACTTC
>-|few|TRBV30|TRBJ2-2
CAWSGGRIAGELFF
TGTGCCTGGAGCGGAGGACGTATCGCCGGGGAGCTGTTTTTT
>TRBD2|-|TRBV7-2|TRBJ2-7
CASSLARTSGSSYEQYF
TGTGCCAGCAGCTTAGCGAGAACTAGCGGGTCCTCCTACGAGCAGTACTTC
>-|-|TRBV29-1|TRBJ2-3
CSVYIQGRNGDTQYF
TGCAGCGTTTACATACAGGGTCGTAATGGAGATACGCAGTATTTT
>TRBD1|-|TRBV27|TRBJ1-4
CASSLRPGGKLFF
TGTGCCAGCAGTTTACGGCCAGGGGGAAAACTGTTTTTT
>-|few|TRBV2|TRBJ2-2
CATAPQGKSGELFF
TGTGCCACTGCCCCCCAGGGGAAGTCCGGGGAGCTGTTTTTT
>-|-|TRBV2|TRBJ2-7
CASSTDTYEQYF
TGTGCCAGCAGCACGGACACCTACGAGCAGTACTTC
>-|-|TRBV4-3|TRBJ2-5
CASSLQGTLEAPETQYF
TGCGCCAGCAGCCTGCAAGGGACCCTCGAGGCCCCAGAGACCCAGTACTTC
>TRBD2|-|TRBV5-4|TRBJ2-5
CASSSGGAGETQYF
TGTGCCAGCAGCAGCGGGGGGGCCGGGGAGACCCAGTACTTC
>TRBD2|-|TRBV9|TRBJ2-5
CASSVGGLAIQTQYF
TGTGCCAGCAGCGTAGGGGGACTAGCTATTCAGACCCAGTACTTC
>-|-|TRBV5-6|TRBJ1-5
CASSGCAQHF
TGTGCCAGCAGCGGTTGCGCCCAGCATTTT
>TRBD2|-|TRBV7-2|TRBJ2-7
CASSIGLAGVKQYF
TGTGCCAGCAGCATCGGACTAGCGGGAGTTAAGCAGTACTTC
>TRBD2|-|TRBV6-6|TRBJ2-2
CASSTLAGGTTGELFF
TGTGCCAGCAGTACCCTAGCGGGCGGAACAACCGGGGAGCTGTTTTTT
>-|-|TRBV4-1|TRBJ1-6
CASSLGQGDSPLHF
TGCGCCAGCAGCCTAGGGCAGGGAGATTCACCCCTCCACTTT
>TRBD1|-|TRBV11-1|TRBJ1-1
CASSLVDRINTEAFF
TGTGCCAGCAGCTTAGTGGACAGGATAAACACTGAAGCTTTCTTT
>-|-|TRBV4-3|TRBJ1-3
CASSQDLFSGNTIYF
TGCGCCAGCAGCCAAGATCTGTTCTCTGGAAACACCATATATTTT
>-|-|TRBV30|TRBJ2-3
CASKTVRSLFTDTQYF
TGTGCCTCCAAAACTGTAAGGTCGCTTTTCACAGATACGCAGTATTTT
>-|once|TRBV5-1|TRBJ1-4
CASSLGTAPNEKLFF
TGCGCCAGCAGCCTCGGGACGGCTCCTAATGAAAAACTGTTTTTT
>-|-|TRBV2|TRBJ2-2
CASSFSGTGELFF
TGTGCCAGCAGCTTCTCGGGCACCGGGGAGCTGTTTTTT
>-|-|TRBV7-2|TRBJ2-7
CASSLGMVISSYEQYF
TGTGCCAGCAGCTTAGGAATGGTTATCAGCTCCTACGAGCAGTACTTC
>-|once|TRBV2|TRBJ1-1
CASSERVNTEAFF
TGTGCCAGCAGTGAGAGAGTGAACACTGAAGCTTTCTTT
>TRBD1|-|TRBV5-1|TRBJ1-1
CASSKQGGNTEAFF
TGCGCCAGCAGCAAGCAGGGGGGAAACACTGAAGCTTTCTTT
>-|once|TRBV19|TRBJ2-3
CASSISAGIADTQYF
TGTGCCAGTAGTATAAGCGCAGGGATCGCAGATACGCAGTATTTT
>TRBD1|-|TRBV4-1|TRBJ1-1
CASSPQGGRVNTEAFF
TGCGCCAGCAGCCCTCAAGGGGGCAGGGTGAACACTGAAGCTTTCTTT
>TRBD1|few|TRBV7-3|TRBJ1-2
CASSPRQGVGYTF
TGTGCCAGCAGCCCCCGACAGGGGGTTGGCTACACCTTC
>-|-|TRBV19|TRBJ1-5
CASIGAPYSNQPQHF
TGTGCCAGCATTGGAGCCCCTTATAGCAATCAGCCCCAGCATTTT
>-|-|TRBV7-9|TRBJ2-7
CASRQESYEQYF
TGTGCCAGCAGACAGGAAAGTTACGAGCAGTACTTC
>-|-|TRBV5-6|TRBJ2-1
CASSLERGARNEQFF
TGTGCCAGCAGCTTGGAACGGGGAGCTCGGAATGAGCAGTTCTTC
>TRBD1|-|TRBV10-1|TRBJ2-7
CASSPDRGREQYF
TGCGCCAGCAGCCCGGACAGGGGGCGCGAGCAGTACTTC
>TRBD1|-|TRBV7-2|TRBJ1-5
CASSPGQGQPQHF
TGTGCCAGCAGCCCCGGACAGGGTCAGCCCCAGCATTTT